This T cell receptor beta chain came from a study of beta chain features in type 1 diabetes. Overall study results and limits: Among patients, naive, central memory and Treg TCRB repertoires appeared more similar than among healthy donors. cDNA-based sequencing might over-represent cells highly expressing TCR.

V shed 4 bases and J shed 6 bases, with 6 bases lying between them. CDR1 is DFQATT, CDR2 SNEGSKA, per germline (reference sequence). This CDR3 is 10 amino acids long. Stem cell-like memory, regulatory, central memory and naive CD4+ cells were sorted via CD45RO/CCR7/CD25/CD127/CD95/CD27. The investigators reverse transcribed all of the isolated RNA, so they sequenced expressed TCRB transcripts. Repertoires were generated with immunoSEQ multiplex PCR, while TCRdb's copy carries only in-frame clones and drops some. The sample carries hundreds of thousands of clones, about 16% recorded once. This clone was observed a single time. As yet, its antigen is unknown.

The origin of this receptor is a young man in good health. The sample comprised naive CD4+ T cells from blood. The chain has TRBV20-1 and TRBJ1-2, with no clear D. CDR3 nucleotides: TGCAGTGCTATGGGAAATGGCTACACCTTC. It yields the protein CSAMGNGYTF.